A single sample gave rise to the 17 T cell receptor beta chains below, sequenced in a study of PD-1 blockade in mismatch repair-deficient tumors. TCRdb's table, derived via immunoSEQ multiplex PCR, lists solely in-frame clones and lacks some. This table has about 79,000 clones, 80% to 90% appearing once. The source material was peripheral blood, sampled 44 weeks after starting pembrolizumab. The source is an adult with mismatch repair-deficient cancer.

The genes are TRBV19 and TRBJ2-1, with 7 bases matching TRBD2. Germline CDR1 LNHDA, CDR2 SQIVND (reference sequence). The trim removed 7 bases at V and 9 bases at J, leaving 15 bases unmatched. This CDR3 spans 15 amino acids. CDR3 loop: CASTPLISGVGEQFF. The CDR3 DNA follows: TGTGCCAGTACCCCCCTAATCAGCGGGGTCGGTGAGCAGTTCTTC.

V is TRBV11-2 and J is TRBJ2-4, with no clear D. Trimming stripped 1 base from V and 4 bases from J, with 23 bases between. CDR3 length: 19 residues. The V gene's germline CDR1 is SGHAT and CDR2 FQNNGV. CDR3 loop: CASSLALYQPSGPKNIQYF. CDR3 coding DNA: TGTGCCAGCAGCTTAGCTCTTTACCAACCCAGTGGGCCTAAAAACATTCAGTACTTC. Using reference TRBV11-2 and TRBJ2-4 for the parts outside the CDR3, the full variable domain is EAGVAQSPRYKIIEKRQSVAFWCNPISGHATLYWYQQILGQGPKLLIQFQNNGVVDDSQLPKDRFSAERLKGVDSTLKIQPAKLEDSAVYLCASSLALYQPSGPKNIQYFGAGTRLSVL.

The genes are TRBV14 and TRBJ1-4; 9 bases match TRBD1. In germline, CDR1 is SGHDN, CDR2 FVKESK. CDR3 length: 15 amino acids. Unmatched junction bases numbered 6, after V lost 3 bases and J lost 7 bases. The CDR3, as DNA: TGTGCCAGCAGCCAGATGGGACAGGGATTTGAAAAACTGTTTTTT. As protein: CASSQMGQGFEKLFF.

V gene TRBV10-2 combines with J gene TRBJ2-1; perhaps D is TRBD1 or TRBD2 (5 bases each). The CDR3 has 14 residues. The V and J ends lost 7 bases and 7 bases respectively, with 17 bases between them. Germline CDR1 is WSHSY and CDR2 is SAAADI. The CDR3: CASTRWGIGNEQFF. CDR3 in DNA: TGCGCCAGCACTCGATGGGGGATTGGTAATGAGCAGTTCTTC.

This chain uses TRBV6-6 with TRBJ2-2; tentatively, D is TRBD1 or TRBD2 (6 bases each). Germline V gives CDR1 MNHNY, CDR2 SVGAGI (reference sequence). Between the trimmed V and J ends, which lost 6 bases and 1 base, there was a span of 15 bases. The CDR3 is 16 residues long. The CDR3 here is CASSPRGAGNTGELFF. The CDR3 DNA sequence: TGTGCCAGCAGCCCCAGGGGAGCGGGGAACACCGGGGAGCTGTTTTTT.

This chain links TRBV6-6 with TRBJ2-7; a possible D gene is TRBD1 (6 bases). The CDR3 covers 13 residues. V lost 2 bases, J lost 9 bases, and 14 bases lay in between. Germline loops: CDR1 MNHNY, CDR2 SVGAGI (reference sequence). The CDR3 reads CASSYPGQSGQYF. DNA of the CDR3: TGTGCCAGCAGTTACCCCGGACAGTCAGGGCAGTACTTC.

The rearrangement links TRBV7-6 to TRBJ2-5; TRBD2 might be the D (5 bases). The CDR3 sequence is 13 residues long. V lost 2 bases to trimming and J lost 3 bases, with 7 bases between them. Per germline, CDR1 SGHVS and CDR2 FNYEAQ. Here the CDR3 reads CASSLTREETQYF. CDR3 coding DNA: TGTGCCAGCAGCTTAACTAGGGAAGAGACCCAGTACTTC. Full variable domain (outside the CDR3, taken from reference TRBV7-6 and TRBJ2-5): GAGVSQSPRYKVTKRGQDVALRCDPISGHVSLYWYRQALGQGPEFLTYFNYEAQQDKSGLPNDRFSAERPEGSISTLTIQRTEQRDSAMYRCASSLTREETQYFGPGTRLLVL.

This clone was seen a few times. V is TRBV18 and J is TRBJ1-5; 9 bases line up with TRBD1. The CDR3 totals 13 residues. V lost 5 bases, J lost 5 bases, and 1 base stayed unmatched. In germline, CDR1 is KGHSH, CDR2 LQKENI. The DNA for the CDR3 is TGTGCCAGCTCAGGGGACAGGGATCAGCCCCAGCATTTT. Translating gives CASSGDRDQPQHF.

The gene calls are TRBV29-1 and TRBJ2-1, with D unclear. Germline lookup yields CDR1 SQVTM and CDR2 ANQGSEA. The CDR3 runs to 13 residues. Trimming removed 5 bases from V and 10 bases from J, with 18 bases in between. CDR3 DNA sequence: TGCAGCGTTCGTTCAATGGTGGCGACCGAGCAGTTCTTC. Translating it yields CSVRSMVATEQFF.

The rearrangement joins TRBV7-3 to TRBJ1-1, with D hard to call. The V end was cut by 8 bases, the J end by 0 bases, with 10 bases between. Germline CDR1 SGHTA, CDR2 FQGTGA. The CDR3 is 13 amino acids. The CDR3 DNA follows: TGTGCCAGCGGAGTAGGGATGAACACTGAAGCTTTCTTT. It codes for CASGVGMNTEAFF.

The chain joins TRBV9 to TRBJ2-2, with 11 positions matching TRBD2. Germline V CDR1 and CDR2: SGDLS, YYNGEE. The V gene end was trimmed by 4 bases and the J gene end by 0 bases; junction bases not matched to a gene: 8. This CDR3 is built from 18 residues. CDR3 DNA: TGTGCCAGCAGCAAAAGGCTAGCGGGAGGCGCGAACACCGGGGAGCTGTTTTTT. Translating it yields CASSKRLAGGANTGELFF.

The rearrangement joins TRBV10-1 to TRBJ1-1; D remains unclear. Germline lookup yields CDR1 WNHNN and CDR2 SYGVQD (reference sequence). This CDR3 has 13 amino acids. Trimming pared 6 bases from V and 2 bases from J, leaving 10 bases between. CDR3 sequence: CASSPGPNTEAFF. The DNA of the CDR3 is TGCGCCAGCAGCCCCGGGCCTAACACTGAAGCTTTCTTT.

The rearrangement links TRBV2 to TRBJ1-1; no clear D gene. This CDR3 has 15 amino acids. CDR1 is SNHLY and CDR2 is FYNNEI in the germline V gene. V lost 2 bases and J 1 base, leaving 11 bases between the germline ends. In DNA, the CDR3 is TGTGCCAGCAGTGAACTCATCTTATCGAACACTGAAGCTTTCTTT. Protein sequence: CASSELILSNTEAFF.

The chain is built from TRBV2 and TRBJ2-5; D uncertain. The V gene lost 3 bases and the J gene lost 3 bases, with 2 bases spanning the gap. Germline V gives CDR1 SNHLY, CDR2 FYNNEI. The CDR3 consists of 11 residues. This chain's CDR3 is CASSEEETQYF. Written as DNA, the CDR3 is TGTGCCAGCAGTGAGGAAGAGACCCAGTACTTC.

Only one count was recorded for this clone. DNA for the CDR3: TGTGCCAGCAGCTTAGTCCCTCTGCTCGAAAGGGACGAGTACGAGCAGTACTTC. Translation: CASSLVPLLERDEYEQYF. This chain uses TRBV7-8 with TRBJ2-7; either TRBD1 or TRBD2 may supply D (5 bases each). Germline assignment: CDR1 SGHVS and CDR2 FQNEAQ. The CDR3 covers 18 residues. V gave up 1 base and J gave up 4 bases, with 23 bases separating them.

This clone is a singleton in its sample. The chain has TRBV11-3 and TRBJ2-3; 8 bases align to TRBD2. Germline CDR1 and CDR2: SGHNT and YENEEA. This CDR3 is 14 amino acids long. Trimming cost V 5 bases and J 4 bases; bases outside gene matches: 5. In DNA, the CDR3 is TGTGCCAGCAGCCCAGGACTAGCAGCAGATACGCAGTATTTT. Translating gives CASSPGLAADTQYF.

The V and J genes are TRBV4-1 and TRBJ2-1; D is uncertain. The CDR3 covers 12 residues. Germline V gene lookup returns CDR1 MGHRA and CDR2 YSYEKL. Trimming stripped 1 base from V and 7 bases from J, with 5 bases between. CDR3 protein: CASSQGGNEQFF. The CDR3 DNA follows: TGCGCCAGCAGCCAAGGGGGAAATGAGCAGTTCTTC.